The 2 T cell receptor beta chains reported below all come from one sample, sequenced in a study of OX40 agonist ivuxolimab in advanced cancers. Here immunoSEQ multiplex PCR was the method, and the copy in TCRdb shows in-frame clones only, minus some. The sample holds 35,000 to 45,000 clones, roughly nine tenths seen once. This specimen was CD4+ or CD8+ T cells sorted from blood, taken in a trial of the OX40 agonist ivuxolimab. The origin of the receptors is an adult with an advanced solid tumor such as melanoma, head and neck, liver or kidney cancer.

The V gene is TRBV7-9, the J gene TRBJ1-5, with TRBD1 matching 8 bases. V gave up 5 bases and J gave up 5 bases; unmatched junction bases: 8. The CDR3 contains 15 residues. Germline V gives CDR1 SEHNR, CDR2 FQNEAQ (reference sequence). CDR3 nucleotide sequence: TGTGCCAGCAGCACTGGACAGGGAATGGATCAGCCCCAGCATTTT. This encodes CASSTGQGMDQPQHF.

The chain has TRBV5-4 and TRBJ1-1; D is undetermined. The CDR3 is made up of 13 amino acids. V gave up 2 bases and J gave up 4 bases, with 9 bases separating them. The germline gives CDR1 SGHNT, CDR2 YYREEE (reference sequence). DNA for the CDR3: TGTGCCAGCAGCTTCGGAGAAGGCACTGAAGCTTTCTTT. Translating it yields CASSFGEGTEAFF.